Listed below are T cell receptor beta chains from one sample, sequenced in a study of memory CD4+ T cells and cytomegalovirus serostatus. This table comes from immunoSEQ multiplex PCR, and its TCRdb copy is limited to in-frame clones, with some not included. The top ten clones hold roughly 2.6% of a sample with some 73,000 clones, roughly 80% of them seen once. What was sequenced was memory CD4+ T cells from blood. Every receptor here comes from an adult in good health and CMV-seropositive. The CDR3 runs from the conserved cysteine through the conserved F or W. A D gene is named only where the DNA matches it firmly. Clone sizes are given selectively: once, few, many, or a class where the clone is expanded.

v_gene	abundance	d_gene	j_gene	CDR3nt	CDR3aa
TRBV28	.	.	TRBJ1-2	TGTGCCAGCAGAGGGGGTCCTGGCTACACCTTC	CASRGGPGYTF
TRBV27	.	.	TRBJ1-1	TGTGCCAGCAGTTTATCACGGGTTAACACTGAAGCTTTCTTT	CASSLSRVNTEAFF
TRBV5-1	.	TRBD2	TRBJ2-1	TGCGCCAGCAGCTTGGTGATGGCGGGAGGGCCCTACAATGAGCAGTTCTTC	CASSLVMAGGPYNEQFF
TRBV25-1	.	TRBD2	TRBJ2-1	TGTGCCAGCAGTAAGCTAGCGGGAGTAATGAATGAGCAGTTCTTC	CASSKLAGVMNEQFF
TRBV19	.	TRBD1	TRBJ1-2	TGTGCCAGTAGTGGACAGGGAGAGTGGGGCCTCTATGGCTACACCTTC	CASSGQGEWGLYGYTF
TRBV5-4	.	TRBD1	TRBJ1-4	TGTGCCAGCAGCGGGGGACCGGGACAGGATGATGAAAAACTGTTTTTT	CASSGGPGQDDEKLFF
TRBV11-2	.	.	TRBJ2-5	TGTGCCAGCAGCCCGGGACCGAACTCCCAAGAGACCCAGTACTTC	CASSPGPNSQETQYF
TRBV6-5	few	.	TRBJ2-1	TGTGCCAGCAAGAGGGCCGGAGGGGAGCAGAATGAGCAGTTCTTC	CASKRAGGEQNEQFF
TRBV5-1	.	TRBD2	TRBJ2-2	TGCGCCAGCAGCTCGGAGCGGGGGGGCGGATCCGGGGAGCTGTTTTTT	CASSSERGGGSGELFF
TRBV5-6	.	TRBD1	TRBJ1-5	TGTGCCAGCAGCTTACAGGGGATTAACCAGCCCCAGCATTTT	CASSLQGINQPQHF
TRBV19	.	.	TRBJ1-4	TGTGCCAGTAGTATGAATGGGGGAACTAATGAAAAACTGTTTTTT	CASSMNGGTNEKLFF
TRBV28	few	TRBD1	TRBJ1-3	TGTGCCAGCACCACTAACGGACAGGGAAGAAACACCATATATTTT	CASTTNGQGRNTIYF
TRBV5-5	.	.	TRBJ1-1	TGTGCCAGCGAGGGGGTGGCTGAAGCTTTCTTT	CASEGVAEAFF
TRBV30	few	.	TRBJ1-5	TGTGCCTGGAAAAGTGGGCAGAGCAATCAGCCCCAGCATTTT	CAWKSGQSNQPQHF
TRBV5-1	.	.	TRBJ1-6	TGCGCCAGCAGCTTGGACAGAAGGAATTCACCCCTCCACTTT	CASSLDRRNSPLHF
TRBV29-1	.	TRBD1	TRBJ2-1	TGCAGCGTTATACAGGGGACGCGACGCAATGAGCAGTTCTTC	CSVIQGTRRNEQFF
TRBV30	few	.	TRBJ1-1	TGTGCCTGGAGTGTATATAGGGCTGAAGCTTTCTTT	CAWSVYRAEAFF
TRBV5-6	once	.	TRBJ1-1	TGTGCCAGCAGCCGAGATACCGGGACCGGAGCTTTCTTT	CASSRDTGTGAFF
TRBV18	.	TRBD1	TRBJ1-1	TGTGCCAGCTCGCAACAAACAGGGGCAATGAACACTGAAGCTTTCTTT	CASSQQTGAMNTEAFF
TRBV30	once	.	TRBJ2-6	TGTGCCTGGAGTGAGGATATACAGCCAATCTCTGGGGCCAACGTCCTGACTTTC	CAWSEDIQPISGANVLTF
TRBV28	.	.	TRBJ2-5	TGTGCCAGCAGTTTCCGGGGGCAGGGGGGCGAGACCCAGTACTTC	CASSFRGQGGETQYF
TRBV6-1	.	.	TRBJ2-2	TGTGCCAGCAGAGACCGTTTAAGGACCGGGGAGCTGTTTTTT	CASRDRLRTGELFF
TRBV2	.	TRBD2	TRBJ2-7	TGTGCCAGCAGTGTTATGGGACTAGCGGCCACCTACGAGCAGTACTTC	CASSVMGLAATYEQYF
TRBV6-6	.	.	TRBJ1-4	TGTGCCAGCAGTTACTCCGCCGGGACTAATGAAAAACTGTTTTTT	CASSYSAGTNEKLFF
TRBV4-3	.	TRBD2	TRBJ2-2	TGCGCCAGCAGCCAAGGCCCCGGACTAGCGGGAGAAACCGGGGAGCTGTTTTTT	CASSQGPGLAGETGELFF
TRBV2	.	.	TRBJ1-2	TGTGCCAGCTCGGTTCAGGGGAACTATGGCTACACCTTC	CASSVQGNYGYTF
TRBV6-1	.	.	TRBJ2-6	TGTGCCAGCAGTGAACAGGGAAATGCCAACGTCCTGACTTTC	CASSEQGNANVLTF
TRBV2	.	TRBD2	TRBJ2-5	TGTGCCAGCCGTCGGGGGGGTGGGGAGACCCAGTACTTC	CASRRGGGETQYF
TRBV7-8	.	.	TRBJ2-1	TGTGCCAGCAGCTTAGTGGCGCCTAGGTACAATGAGCAGTTCTTC	CASSLVAPRYNEQFF
TRBV27	.	.	TRBJ2-1	TGTGCCAGCAGTAGTTATACCGGAGCAGGGTACAATGAGCAGTTCTTC	CASSSYTGAGYNEQFF
TRBV13	.	TRBD1	TRBJ2-3	TGTGCCAGCAGCATCGGGGGGACAGGGTATTCAGATACGCAGTATTTT	CASSIGGTGYSDTQYF
TRBV6-1	.	.	TRBJ1-1	TGTGCCAGCATGGTACAGAACACTGAAGCTTTCTTT	CASMVQNTEAFF
TRBV5-4	.	.	TRBJ2-1	TGTGCCAGCAGCTTGGGGGGGGACAATGAGCAGTTCTTC	CASSLGGDNEQFF
TRBV18	.	.	TRBJ1-2	TGTGCCAGCTCACCTACTCAGGACTCGGGTGGTGGCTACACCTTC	CASSPTQDSGGGYTF
TRBV6-1	.	TRBD1	TRBJ1-6	TGTGCCAGCAGAGAAAGGACAGGGGACTCACCCCTCCACTTT	CASRERTGDSPLHF
TRBV10-1	once	TRBD2	TRBJ2-1	TGCGCCAGCAGTGAGGCTCTAGCGGGGGGCTACAATGAGCAGTTCTTC	CASSEALAGGYNEQFF
TRBV19	medium-sized	.	TRBJ2-1	TGTGCCAGTAGTCCCCTGAGGGACGCCGACAATGAGCAGTTCTTC	CASSPLRDADNEQFF
TRBV10-1	.	TRBD1	TRBJ1-2	TGCGCCAGCAGGCCCTCAGGGGGCTATGGCTACACCTTC	CASRPSGGYGYTF
TRBV2	.	TRBD1	TRBJ2-1	TGTGCCAGCAGTTTTGGGGAGGGACAGGGTAAAGGAGATGAGCAGTTCTTC	CASSFGEGQGKGDEQFF
TRBV7-9	.	.	TRBJ1-2	TGTGCCAGCAGCTTAGATGGGATCTATGGCTACACCTTC	CASSLDGIYGYTF
TRBV6-6	.	.	TRBJ1-3	TGTGCCAGCATCGGCAGCGGAAACACCATATATTTT	CASIGSGNTIYF
TRBV7-2	once	TRBD1	TRBJ1-2	TGTGCCAGCAGCTTTTGGCAGGGGGGATTCTCTTATGGCTACACCTTC	CASSFWQGGFSYGYTF